The clone carrying this T cell receptor beta chain has only one observation. Germline CDR1 MNHEY, CDR2 SVGAGI. The CDR3 is 13 residues long. V lost 6 bases and J lost 1; bases outside the gene matches: 2. This entry comes from a study of blood T cell repertoires in COVID-19. Study-level background: Whether acute or convalescent, the COVID-19 samples came from the United States, Italy and Spain.

TCRdb's copy holds only in-frame clones and misses some; the assay was immunoSEQ multiplex PCR. Of tens of thousands of clones listed, around nine tenths are singletons. This receptor was obtained from a woman in her seventies with acute or convalescent COVID-19. Sequences were obtained from peripheral blood. The rearrangement joins TRBV6-5 to TRBJ2-5; TRBD1 aligns across 7 bases. This chain's CDR3 is CASRGQPQETQYF. CDR3 DNA: TGTGCCAGCAGGGGACAGCCCCAAGAGACCCAGTACTTC.